The 5 T cell receptor beta chains below come from one sample, sequenced in a study of blood T cell repertoires in COVID-19. Produced via immunoSEQ multiplex PCR; TCRdb's table is partial and in-frame only. The data contain around 370,000 clones, 88% of them singletons. The source material was peripheral blood. The receptor set was obtained from a woman in her 70s with COVID-19, enrolled during active disease.

With regard to this clone: An end of the junction differs from the germline gene, which may be a read error. The rearrangement joins TRBV6-5 to TRBJ2-5, with 9 bases aligning to TRBD2. The CDR3 length is 15 residues. The germline V gene has CDR1 MNHEY and CDR2 SVGAGI. The CDR3 is CASSDSSGVRETQYF. The CDR3 DNA reads as TGTGCCAGCAGTGACTCTAGCGGGGTCAGAGAGACCCAGTACTTC.

The chain carries TRBV7-2 and TRBJ2-1; 8 nucleotides agree with TRBD2. V lost 4 bases, J lost 9 bases, and 8 bases stayed unmatched. Germline values: CDR1 SGHTA, CDR2 FQGNSA. The CDR3 extends over 14 amino acids. This CDR3 reads CASSSGRGGIEQFF. CDR3 bases: TGTGCCAGCAGCTCCGGACGGGGGGGAATTGAGCAGTTCTTC. Variable domain in full (rest from reference TRBV7-2 and TRBJ2-1): GAGVSQSPSNKVTEKGKDVELRCDPISGHTALYWYRQSLGQGLEFLIYFQGNSAPDKSGLPSDRFSAERTGGSVSTLTIQRTQQEDSAVYLCASSSGRGGIEQFFGPGTRLTVL.

The genes are TRBV13 and TRBJ2-1; a weak D match, TRBD1 (5 bases). V lost 2 bases and J 7 bases, leaving 9 bases between the germline ends. Germline V gene sequence: CDR1 PRHDT, CDR2 FYEKMQ (reference sequence). CDR3 length: 13 amino acids. The CDR3: CASSLRGNNEQFF. As DNA, the CDR3 is TGTGCCAGCAGCTTAAGGGGCAATAATGAGCAGTTCTTC.

The V and J genes are TRBV2 and TRBJ2-1; the match to TRBD1 covers 8 bases. From germline, CDR1 is SNHLY and CDR2 FYNNEI. The V and J ends lost 7 bases and 5 bases, in that order; junction bases with no gene match: 13. This CDR3 has 16 residues. CDR3: CASTTTPGQANNEQFF. CDR3 nucleotides: TGTGCCAGCACCACCACTCCGGGACAGGCGAACAATGAGCAGTTCTTC.

This clone is judged medium-sized. The genes are TRBV12-3 or TRBV12-4 and TRBJ1-1, with D uncertain. The V and J ends lost 3 bases and 5 bases respectively, with 4 bases between them. The CDR3 consists of 11 residues. The CDR3 protein is CASSFRTEAFF. The DNA of the CDR3 is TGTGCCAGCAGTTTTAGAACTGAAGCTTTCTTT.